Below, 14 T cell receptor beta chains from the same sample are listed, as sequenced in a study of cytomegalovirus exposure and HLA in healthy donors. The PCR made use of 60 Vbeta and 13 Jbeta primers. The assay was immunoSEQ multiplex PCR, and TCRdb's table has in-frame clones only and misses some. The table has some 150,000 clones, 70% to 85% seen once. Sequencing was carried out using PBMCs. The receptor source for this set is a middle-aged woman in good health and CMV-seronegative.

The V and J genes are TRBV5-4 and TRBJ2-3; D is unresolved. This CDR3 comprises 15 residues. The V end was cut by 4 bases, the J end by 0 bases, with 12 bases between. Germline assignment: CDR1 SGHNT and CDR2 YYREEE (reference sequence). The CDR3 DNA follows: TGTGCCAGCAGCCCGGAGAGTACCAGCACAGATACGCAGTATTTT. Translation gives CASSPESTSTDTQYF.

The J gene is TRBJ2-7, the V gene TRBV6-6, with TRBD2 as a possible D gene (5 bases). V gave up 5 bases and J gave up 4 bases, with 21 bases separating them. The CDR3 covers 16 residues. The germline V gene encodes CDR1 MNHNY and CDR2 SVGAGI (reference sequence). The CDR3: CASSPSAGNIGYEQYF. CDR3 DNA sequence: TGTGCCAGCAGTCCCTCTGCCGGGAACATCGGTTACGAGCAGTACTTC.

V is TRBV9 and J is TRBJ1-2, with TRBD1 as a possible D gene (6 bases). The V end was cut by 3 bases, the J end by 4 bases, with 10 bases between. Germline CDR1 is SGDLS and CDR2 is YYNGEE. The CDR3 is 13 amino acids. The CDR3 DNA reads TGTGCCAGCAGCGACGGGACACTCTATGGCTACACCTTC. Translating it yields CASSDGTLYGYTF. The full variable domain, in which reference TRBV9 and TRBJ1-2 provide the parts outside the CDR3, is DSGVTQTPKHLITATGQRVTLRCSPRSGDLSVYWYQQSLDQGLQFLIQYYNGEERAKGNILERFSAQQFPDLHSELNLSSLELGDSALYFCASSDGTLYGYTFGSGTRLTVV.

CDR3 loop: CASSYLNTGELFF. CDR3 bases: TGTGCCAGCAGCTATCTGAACACCGGGGAGCTGTTTTTT. This sequence joins TRBV11-3 and TRBJ2-2; D ambiguous. Germline CDR1 is SGHNT and CDR2 is YENEEA. There are 13 residues in the CDR3. V was shortened by 4 bases and J by 1 base, with 4 bases between the two germline ends.

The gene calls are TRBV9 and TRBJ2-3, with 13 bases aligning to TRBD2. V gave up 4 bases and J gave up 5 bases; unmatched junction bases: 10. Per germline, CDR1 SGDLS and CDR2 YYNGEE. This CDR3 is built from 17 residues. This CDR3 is CASSPWTSGSYGDTQYF. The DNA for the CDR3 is TGTGCCAGCAGCCCCTGGACTAGCGGGAGTTATGGAGATACGCAGTATTTT.

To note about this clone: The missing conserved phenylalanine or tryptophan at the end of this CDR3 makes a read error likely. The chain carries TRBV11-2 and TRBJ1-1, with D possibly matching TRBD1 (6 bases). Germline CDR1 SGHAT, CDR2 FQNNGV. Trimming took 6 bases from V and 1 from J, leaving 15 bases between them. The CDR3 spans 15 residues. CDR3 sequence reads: CASRSFRGRNTEAFS. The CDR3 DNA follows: TGTGCCAGCAGGTCGTTCAGGGGAAGGAACACTGAAGCTTTCTCT.

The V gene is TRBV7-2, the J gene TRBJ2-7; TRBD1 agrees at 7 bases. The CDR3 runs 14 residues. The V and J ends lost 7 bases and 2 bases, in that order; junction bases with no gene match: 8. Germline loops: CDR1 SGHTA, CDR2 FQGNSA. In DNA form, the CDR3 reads TGTGCCAGCAAACAGGGGACCTCTACCTACGAGCAGTACTTC. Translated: CASKQGTSTYEQYF.

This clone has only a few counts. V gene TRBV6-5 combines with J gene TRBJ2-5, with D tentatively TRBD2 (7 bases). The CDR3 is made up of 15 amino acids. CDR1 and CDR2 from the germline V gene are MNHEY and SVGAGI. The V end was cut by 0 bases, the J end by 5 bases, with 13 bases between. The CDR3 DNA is TGTGCCAGCAGTTACTCTCGCGGGGGCTGGGAGACCCAGTACTTC. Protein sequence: CASSYSRGGWETQYF.

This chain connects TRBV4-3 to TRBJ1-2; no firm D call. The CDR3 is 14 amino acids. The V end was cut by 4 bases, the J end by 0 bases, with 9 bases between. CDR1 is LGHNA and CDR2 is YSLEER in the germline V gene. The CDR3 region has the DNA TGCGCCAGCAGCCGCCGACTACCTAACTATGGCTACACCTTC. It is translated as CASSRRLPNYGYTF.

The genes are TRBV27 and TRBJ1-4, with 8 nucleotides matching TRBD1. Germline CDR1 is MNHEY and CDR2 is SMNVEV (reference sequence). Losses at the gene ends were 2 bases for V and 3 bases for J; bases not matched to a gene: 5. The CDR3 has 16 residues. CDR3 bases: TGTGCCAGCAGTTTAGCCAGGGGGCTCCCTAATGAAAAACTGTTTTTT. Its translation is CASSLARGLPNEKLFF.

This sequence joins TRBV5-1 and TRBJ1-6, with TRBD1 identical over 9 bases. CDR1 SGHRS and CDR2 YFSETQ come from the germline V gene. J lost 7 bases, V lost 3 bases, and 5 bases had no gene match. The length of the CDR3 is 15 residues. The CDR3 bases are TGCGCCAGCAGCTGGACCGGGACAGGGAATTCACCCCTCCACTTT. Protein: CASSWTGTGNSPLHF.

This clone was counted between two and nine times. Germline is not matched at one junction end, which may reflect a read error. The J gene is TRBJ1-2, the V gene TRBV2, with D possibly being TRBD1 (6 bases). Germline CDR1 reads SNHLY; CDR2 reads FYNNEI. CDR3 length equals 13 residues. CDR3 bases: TGTGCCAGCAGGGAAGACCGCAGGGGAGACTACACCTTC. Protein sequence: CASREDRRGDYTF.

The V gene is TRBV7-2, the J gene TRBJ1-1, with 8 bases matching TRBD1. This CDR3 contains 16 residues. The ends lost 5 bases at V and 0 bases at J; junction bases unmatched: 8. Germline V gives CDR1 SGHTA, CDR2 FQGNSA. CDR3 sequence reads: CASSPSTGALNTEAFF. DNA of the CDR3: TGTGCCAGCAGCCCATCGACAGGGGCTTTGAACACTGAAGCTTTCTTT.

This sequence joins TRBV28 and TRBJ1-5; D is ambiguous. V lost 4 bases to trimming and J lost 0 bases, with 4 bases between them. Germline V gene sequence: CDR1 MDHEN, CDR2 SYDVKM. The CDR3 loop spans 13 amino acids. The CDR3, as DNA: TGTGCCAGCAGTTCGTATAGCAATCAGCCCCAGCATTTT. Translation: CASSSYSNQPQHF.